The 7 T cell receptor beta chains below were found in one sample sequenced in a study of graft-versus-host responses after intestinal transplantation. CFSE-labeled responder cells (around 200,000) were plated with around 200,000 irradiated, violet-dye-labeled stimulator cells. The protocol was immunoSEQ multiplex PCR, while the TCRdb copy is restricted to in-frame clones and leaves out a portion. Here the sample spans about 15,000 clones, approximately 37% being singletons. Source: alloreactive CD8+ T cells from a mixed lymphocyte reaction culture, taken before intestinal transplant. Specified subset: CFSE-low proliferating T cells sorted from roughly 6-day pre-transplant mixed lymphocyte reaction (GvH or HvG direction). The receptors originated from a human patient who received an intestinal transplant.

The J gene is TRBJ1-2, the V gene TRBV18; weak D call: TRBD1 (6 bases). In germline, CDR1 is KGHSH, CDR2 LQKENI. The ends were cut back, 1 base at V and 7 bases at J, with 7 bases in the middle. The length of the CDR3 is 12 residues. CDR3: CASSPLTGGYTF. In DNA form, the CDR3 reads TGTGCCAGCTCACCACTGACAGGTGGCTACACCTTC.

The chain combines TRBV5-4 with TRBJ2-2, with a possible D match to TRBD1 (5 bases). The CDR3 sequence is 14 residues long. V gave up 5 bases and J gave up 3 bases, with 11 bases separating them. Per germline, CDR1 SGHNT and CDR2 YYREEE (reference sequence). The CDR3 nucleotides are TGTGCCAGCAGGGCAGGGTGGGACACCGGGGAGCTGTTTTTT. Amino acid sequence: CASRAGWDTGELFF.

The chain joins TRBV4-3 to TRBJ2-7; D perhaps matches TRBD2 (6 bases). The CDR3 contains 15 residues. Germline CDR1 and CDR2: LGHNA and YSLEER. V dropped 1 base and J dropped 3 bases, with 13 bases sitting between them. CDR3 sequence (DNA): TGCGCCAGCAGCCAAGTTTGGGGGGTTCACTACGAGCAGTACTTC. Amino acids: CASSQVWGVHYEQYF.

This clone has a handful of counts. The rearrangement joins TRBV7-3 to TRBJ2-1, with 7 bases matching TRBD2. The CDR3 length is 17 residues. Trimming took 2 bases from V and 2 from J; bases not matched to a gene: 9. Per the germline V gene, CDR1 is SGHTA and CDR2 is FQGTGA. The CDR3 DNA follows: TGTGCCAGCAGCTTAGCGAGTGTGGGAGGGGCCTACAATGAGCAGTTCTTC. Its translation: CASSLASVGGAYNEQFF.

This chain uses TRBV6-1 with TRBJ1-3, with a possible D match to TRBD1 (6 bases). The germline V and J ends were trimmed by 4 bases and 4 bases, with 14 bases remaining between them. The CDR3 is 15 residues long. CDR1 and CDR2 (germline): MNHNS, SASEGT. The chain's CDR3 is CASSALTGFGNTIYF. DNA of the CDR3: TGTGCCAGCAGTGCCCTCACAGGGTTCGGAAACACCATATATTTT.

This clone is medium-sized in the sample. The chain carries TRBV6-6 and TRBJ2-1, with 9 bases identical to TRBD2. The ends lost 7 bases at V and 5 bases at J; junction bases unmatched: 3. In germline, CDR1 is MNHNY, CDR2 SVGAGI (reference sequence). There are 13 residues in the CDR3. The CDR3 loop is CASIGGRDNEQFF. In DNA form, the CDR3 reads TGTGCCAGCATAGGCGGGAGGGACAATGAGCAGTTCTTC.

This clone has just one count. This chain connects TRBV2 to TRBJ2-1; D may match TRBD1 or TRBD2 (5 bases each). CDR1 and CDR2 (germline): SNHLY, FYNNEI. V was clipped by 11 bases and J by 3 bases, with 26 bases between them. The CDR3 has 17 amino acids. CDR3 coding DNA: TGTGCCTCCCCCGGGACCGCGTTCTTCGGTAGCTACAATGAGCAGTTCTTC. Amino acids: CASPGTAFFGSYNEQFF. The variable domain in full, with the rest retrieved from reference TRBV2 and TRBJ2-1, is EPEVTQTPSHQVTQMGQEVILRCVPISNHLYFYWYRQILGQKVEFLVSFYNNEISEKSEIFDDQFSVERPDGSNFTLKIRSTKLEDSAMYFCASPGTAFFGSYNEQFFGPGTRLTVL.